A selection of T cell receptor beta chains follows, all from one sample in a study of T-cell reconstitution after alpha-beta-depleted transplantation in children. TCRdb itself ran the PCR reads through MiXCR, one entry per CDR3 protein. Of approximately 510,000 distinct CDR3 sequences listed, roughly 18% are singletons. Here the sequenced sample was PBMCs from the stem cell graft donor, taken from the stem cell graft. Source of these receptors: a human donor who donated a stem cell graft to a child with acute lymphoblastic leukemia. The conserved cysteine and the conserved F or W are not part of the CDR3 here. Fields, in order: V gene, CDR3 protein.

TRBV28 AIQGPGEGDTQY
TRBV12-3/TRBV12-4 ASSLYSTYT
TRBV12-3/TRBV12-4 ASSLQGGDTVAF
TRBV20-1 SASDGRTPYEQY
TRBV2 ASLHIREKLF
TRBV20-1 SARPTGTSGRGAREQY
TRBV3-1 ASSQVELGGVGELF
TRBV4-1 ASSPGTSGIILQETQY
TRBV20-1 SARYLSLTGGYGYT
TRBV20-1 SAGAGTLPRTQY
TRBV20-1 SARLARGVASTDTQY
TRBV29-1 SFGLAEYQETQY
TRBV5-1 ASSLGKISGSYNEQF
TRBV29-1 SVARDYEQY
TRBV3-1 ASSQASGTETQY
TRBV2 ASIADLRTDTQY
TRBV5-1 ASSPTGGWYEQY
TRBV7-3 ASSLDGHQGYT
TRBV20-1 SVLTSGIVNTGELF
TRBV5-1 ASSFPSGRGTGELF
TRBV27 ASSARDGMNTEAF
TRBV14 ASSQDPGQRGYNEQF
TRBV18 ASSRTGTSGRKGNEQF
TRBV27 ASSPWTGGYNEQF
TRBV5-1 ASRHPEDGSSYEQY
TRBV15 ATLGGSSGRMETQY
TRBV18 ASSPPTEKTQY